This T cell receptor beta chain stems from a study of T cell repertoires in cytomegalovirus infection. On the study more broadly: The authors relied on CMV epitopes, both recently identified HLA-C-restricted and well-studied HLA-B-restricted. Both CMV infection and a matching HLA type were indicated by public TCR beta signatures. Broader study findings: HLA-C-restricted CMV clonotypes gave the most frequent clonotype in two of eight donors.

V lost 0 bases and J lost 10, with 12 bases in between. This CDR3 has 13 residues. Looked up from germline, CDR1 is SGHDN and CDR2 is FVKESK. This clonotype was counted ten times or more. What it recognizes is unknown. A single record per CDR3 protein comes from TCRdb applying MiXCR to the reads. The table records approximately 220,000 distinct CDR3 sequences, less than 50% of them present only once. This TCR came from a human donor in good health (CMV status not recorded). Some clones in this sample may be carry-over from other donors' samples. This chain connects TRBV14 to TRBJ1-1; maybe TRBD1 (5 bases). The input for sequencing was CD8+ T cells from cultured PBMCs, taken from culture after CMV antigen stimulation. CDR3 loop: CASSQDRQGRAFF. DNA of the CDR3: TGTGCCAGCAGCCAAGATAGGCAGGGAAGAGCTTTCTTT.